This TCR beta chain emerged from a study of tissue T cells after allogeneic stem cell transplantation. As regards this clone: Its antigen is undetermined. Gene names are mouse gene names. The CDR3 end is not reached by the read, which stops 1 residue before it; the germline J gene fills it in.

Survey-depth TCRbeta CDR3 sequencing reported V/J genes and productive frequencies. Using immunoSEQ multiplex PCR, the repertoire was profiled, and TCRdb retains in-frame clones only, with some absent. The sample has about 20,000 clones, approximately 77% seen once. The V and J ends lost 0 bases and 2 bases, in that order; junction bases with no gene match: 1. The CDR3 contains 14 residues. Germline CDR1 GKSSPN, CDR2 SITVG. General study findings and limits: Anatomically similar tissues had similar TCR repertoires within each patient. Across patients, clones rarely overlapped, yet motif clusters were shared tissue-specifically. Which tissue TCRs were alloreactive or antigen-specific was not determined. Some clones might be persisting host cells.

This sequence joins TRBV31 and TRBJ1-2; 9 nucleotides align to TRBD1. The receptor comes from a female BALB/c mouse in good health. The mouse strain carries the MHC haplotype H2-d. The sequenced sample was spleen. The CDR3 DNA, read in part, is TGTGCCTGGAGTCTGACAGGGGGGAACTCCGACTACACC. Amino acids: CAWSLTGGNSDYT. The whole CDR3 sequence reads CAWSLTGGNSDYTF.